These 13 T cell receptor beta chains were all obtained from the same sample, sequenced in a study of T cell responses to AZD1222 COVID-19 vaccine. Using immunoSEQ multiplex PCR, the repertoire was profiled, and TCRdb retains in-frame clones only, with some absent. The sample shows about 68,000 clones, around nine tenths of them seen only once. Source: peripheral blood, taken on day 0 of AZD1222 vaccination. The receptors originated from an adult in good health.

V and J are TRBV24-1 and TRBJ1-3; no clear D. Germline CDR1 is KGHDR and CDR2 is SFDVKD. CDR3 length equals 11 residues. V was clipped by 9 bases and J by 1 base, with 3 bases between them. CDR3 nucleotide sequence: TGTGCCACCGCGTCTGGAAACACCATATATTTT. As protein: CATASGNTIYF.

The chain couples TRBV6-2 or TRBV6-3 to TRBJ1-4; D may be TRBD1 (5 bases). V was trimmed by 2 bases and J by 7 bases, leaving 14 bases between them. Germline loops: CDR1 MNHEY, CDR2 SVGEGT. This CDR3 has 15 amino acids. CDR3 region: CASSYRDGFGEKLFF. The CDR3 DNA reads TGTGCCAGCAGTTACCGGGACGGCTTTGGTGAAAAACTGTTTTTT.

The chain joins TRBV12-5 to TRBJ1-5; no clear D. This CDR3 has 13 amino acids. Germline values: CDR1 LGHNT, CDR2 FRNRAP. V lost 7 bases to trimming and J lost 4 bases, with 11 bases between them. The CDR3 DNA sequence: TGTGCTAGTGCTCCCTCGTGGAATCAGCCCCAGCATTTT. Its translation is CASAPSWNQPQHF. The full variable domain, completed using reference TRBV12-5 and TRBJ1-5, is DARVTQTPRHKVTEMGQEVTMRCQPILGHNTVFWYRQTMMQGLELLAYFRNRAPLDDSGMPKDRFSAEMPDATLATLKIQPSEPRDSAVYFCASAPSWNQPQHFGDGTRLSIL.

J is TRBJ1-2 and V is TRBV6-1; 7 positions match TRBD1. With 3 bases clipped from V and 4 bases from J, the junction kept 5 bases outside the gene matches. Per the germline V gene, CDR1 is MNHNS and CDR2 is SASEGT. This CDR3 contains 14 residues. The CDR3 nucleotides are TGTGCCAGCAGTGATAACAGGGGATCCTATGGCTACACCTTC. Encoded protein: CASSDNRGSYGYTF.

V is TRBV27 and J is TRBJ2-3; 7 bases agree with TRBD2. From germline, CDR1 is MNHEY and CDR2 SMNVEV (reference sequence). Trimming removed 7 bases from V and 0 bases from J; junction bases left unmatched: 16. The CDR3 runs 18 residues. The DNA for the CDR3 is TGTGCCAGCATCCCACTCCAGCGGGGCCTTACGAGCACAGATACGCAGTATTTT. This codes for CASIPLQRGLTSTDTQYF.

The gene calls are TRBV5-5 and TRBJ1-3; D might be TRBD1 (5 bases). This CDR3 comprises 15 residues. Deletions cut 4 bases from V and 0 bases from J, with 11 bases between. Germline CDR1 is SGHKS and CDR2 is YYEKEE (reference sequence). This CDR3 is CASSPATVSGNTIYF. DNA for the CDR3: TGTGCCAGCAGCCCGGCGACAGTCTCTGGAAACACCATATATTTT.

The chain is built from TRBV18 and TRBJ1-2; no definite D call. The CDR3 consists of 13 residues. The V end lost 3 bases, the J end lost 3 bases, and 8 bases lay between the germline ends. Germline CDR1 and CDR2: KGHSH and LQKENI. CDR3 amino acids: CASSPGYDYGYTF. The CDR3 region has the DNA TGTGCCAGCTCACCGGGGTATGACTATGGCTACACCTTC.

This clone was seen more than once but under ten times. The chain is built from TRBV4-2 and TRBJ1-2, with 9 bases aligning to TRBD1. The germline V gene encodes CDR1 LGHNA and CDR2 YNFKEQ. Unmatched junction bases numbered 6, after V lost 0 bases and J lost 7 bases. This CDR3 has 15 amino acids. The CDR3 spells CASSQELGDRAGYTF. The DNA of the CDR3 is TGTGCCAGCAGCCAAGAATTAGGGGACAGGGCTGGCTACACCTTC.

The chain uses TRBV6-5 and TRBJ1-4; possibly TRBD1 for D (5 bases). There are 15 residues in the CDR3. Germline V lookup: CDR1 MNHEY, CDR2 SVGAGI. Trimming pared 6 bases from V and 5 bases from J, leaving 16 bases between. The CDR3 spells CASSKNGAGNEKLFF. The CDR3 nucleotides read TGTGCCAGCAGCAAGAACGGGGCCGGGAATGAAAAACTGTTTTTT.

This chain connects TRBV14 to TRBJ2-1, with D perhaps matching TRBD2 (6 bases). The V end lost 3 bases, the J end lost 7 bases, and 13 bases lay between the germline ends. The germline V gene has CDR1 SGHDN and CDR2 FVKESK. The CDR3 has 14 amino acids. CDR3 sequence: CASSQSSVLNEQFF. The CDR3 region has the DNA TGTGCCAGCAGCCAGTCTAGCGTGCTGAATGAGCAGTTCTTC. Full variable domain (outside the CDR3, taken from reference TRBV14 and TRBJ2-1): EAGVTQFPSHSVIEKGQTVTLRCDPISGHDNLYWYRRVMGKEIKFLLHFVKESKQDESGMPNNRFLAERTGGTYSTLKVQPAELEDSGVYFCASSQSSVLNEQFFGPGTRLTVL.

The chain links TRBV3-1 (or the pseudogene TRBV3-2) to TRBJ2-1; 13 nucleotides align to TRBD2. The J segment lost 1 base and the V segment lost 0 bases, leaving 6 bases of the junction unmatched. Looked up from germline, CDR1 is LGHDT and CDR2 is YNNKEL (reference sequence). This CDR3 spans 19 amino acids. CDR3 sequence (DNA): TGTGCCAGCAGCCAAGAACTAGCGGGAGGGCCGGGGTCCTACAATGAGCAGTTCTTC. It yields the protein CASSQELAGGPGSYNEQFF.

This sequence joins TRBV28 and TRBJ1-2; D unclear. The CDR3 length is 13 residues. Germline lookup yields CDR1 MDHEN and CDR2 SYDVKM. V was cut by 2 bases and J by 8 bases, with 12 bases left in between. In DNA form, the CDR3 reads TGTGCCAGCAGTTTACGCCAGCCCTTGGGCTACACCTTC. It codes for CASSLRQPLGYTF.

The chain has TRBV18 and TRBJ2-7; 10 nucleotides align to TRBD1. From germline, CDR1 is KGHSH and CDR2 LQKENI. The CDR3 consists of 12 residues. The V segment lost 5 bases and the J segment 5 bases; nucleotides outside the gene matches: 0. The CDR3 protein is CASSDRGHEQYF. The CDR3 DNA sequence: TGTGCCAGCTCAGACAGGGGGCACGAGCAGTACTTC.